One sample yielded the 20 T cell receptor beta chains listed below, sequenced in a study of blood T cells in healthy people across ages. A second PCR of roughly 7 to 11 cycles used a sample-barcoded 5' primer and a J-beta primer mix. TCRdb analysed the 5' RACE reads with MiXCR anew, one entry per CDR3 protein. The sample yields roughly 680,000 distinct CDR3 sequences, around 48% seen once. Sequenced sample: blood. Receptors were obtained from a woman aged 55 to 70 in good health.

This chain links TRBV5-1 with TRBJ2-1, with 9 bases aligning to TRBD1. The CDR3 covers 16 residues. The germline CDR1 and CDR2 sequences are SGHRS and YFSETQ. V shed 0 bases, J shed 7 bases, and the junction held 8 bases outside the gene matches. The CDR3 region has the DNA TGCGCCAGCAGCTTGGCCACAGGGGGCGGTTGGAATGAGCAGTTCTTC. This codes for CASSLATGGGWNEQFF.

The chain is built from TRBV20-1 and TRBJ2-3; TRBD2 is a possible D gene (5 bases). Germline V gives CDR1 DFQATT, CDR2 SNEGSKA (reference sequence). Trimming took off 6 bases at V and 0 bases at J, with 13 bases between the two ends. This CDR3 spans 14 amino acids. In DNA, the CDR3 is TGCAGTGCCCATTCGAGGGCTAGCACAGATACGCAGTATTTT. Translating gives CSAHSRASTDTQYF.

This clonotype was counted only a few times. J is TRBJ2-3 and V is TRBV5-1; TRBD2 matches at 10 bases. V shed 5 bases and J 1 base; nucleotides not matched to a gene: 4. The germline V gene has CDR1 SGHRS and CDR2 YFSETQ. The CDR3 is 15 residues long. As DNA, the CDR3 is TGCGCCAGCAGAACTAGCGGGATGGGCACAGATACGCAGTATTTT. Translation gives CASRTSGMGTDTQYF.

The chain combines TRBV7-2 with TRBJ2-2; 11 bases map to TRBD1. The CDR3 loop spans 16 amino acids. V was clipped by 1 base and J by 4 bases; unmatched bases: 2. CDR1 and CDR2 from the germline V gene are SGHTA and FQGNSA. The DNA of the CDR3 is TGTGCCAGCAGCTTAGTGGGGACAGGGGGCACCGGGGAGCTGTTTTTT. Translating it yields CASSLVGTGGTGELFF.

The V gene is TRBV29-1, the J gene TRBJ2-7; 11 positions match TRBD2. This CDR3 is 15 amino acids long. Looked up from germline, CDR1 is SQVTM and CDR2 is ANQGSEA. The V and J ends lost 0 bases and 7 bases, in that order; junction bases with no gene match: 8. The CDR3 loop reads CSVEDTSGSYNEQYF. The DNA of the CDR3 is TGCAGCGTTGAAGACACTAGCGGGAGTTACAATGAGCAGTACTTC.

Only a few counts were recorded for this clonotype. The chain links TRBV9 to TRBJ1-2; perhaps TRBD1 as D (5 bases). This CDR3 contains 14 residues. CDR1 and CDR2 (germline): SGDLS, YYNGEE. The V end lost 0 bases, the J end lost 4 bases, and 10 bases lay between the germline ends. Written as DNA, the CDR3 is TGTGCCAGCAGCGTAGTTCCGGGGGGCTATGGCTACACCTTC. This gives the protein CASSVVPGGYGYTF. Together with reference TRBV9 and TRBJ1-2, the CDR3 gives the full variable domain: DSGVTQTPKHLITATGQRVTLRCSPRSGDLSVYWYQQSLDQGLQFLIQYYNGEERAKGNILERFSAQQFPDLHSELNLSSLELGDSALYFCASSVVPGGYGYTFGSGTRLTVV.

The V and J genes are TRBV6-2 or TRBV6-3 and TRBJ2-7, with D perhaps matching TRBD2 (5 bases). Germline V gene data show CDR1 as MNHEY and CDR2 as SVGEGT. V was cut by 5 bases and J by 3 bases, with 17 bases left in between. The CDR3 is made up of 15 amino acids. This chain's CDR3 is CASSGTDFGFYEQYF. CDR3 bases: TGTGCCAGCAGTGGAACGGACTTTGGGTTCTACGAGCAGTACTTC.

There are a few counts of this clonotype. The chain has TRBV18 and TRBJ2-7, with TRBD2 matching over 14 bases. The V and J ends lost 3 bases and 6 bases, in that order; junction bases with no gene match: 4. Germline-derived CDR1 and CDR2 are KGHSH and LQKENI. The CDR3 runs to 15 residues. The DNA of the CDR3 is TGTGCCAGCTCACCGGGACTAGCGGGAGCCCGCGAGCAGTACTTC. Protein: CASSPGLAGAREQYF.

CDR3 sequence (DNA): TGTGCCAGTAGTATCTCCCAGGGACCATCGCCACCCCTCCACTTT. This codes for CASSISQGPSPPLHF. V and J are TRBV19 and TRBJ1-6; TRBD1 is a possible D gene (5 bases). Deletions cut 3 bases from V and 11 bases from J, with 17 bases between. Germline-derived CDR1 and CDR2 are LNHDA and SQIVND (reference sequence). This CDR3 is 15 amino acids long.

V gene TRBV14 combines with J gene TRBJ2-1; a possible D gene is TRBD2 (6 bases). V was shortened by 2 bases and J by 8 bases, with 16 bases between the two germline ends. Germline-derived CDR1 and CDR2 are SGHDN and FVKESK. The CDR3 covers 15 residues. The CDR3 sequence is CASSQRRGYWDEQFF. As DNA, the CDR3 is TGTGCCAGCAGCCAACGGCGGGGATATTGGGATGAGCAGTTCTTC.

The CDR3 DNA reads as TGCAGTGCTAGAGACCCCACACGGACCTACGAGCAGTACTTC. It codes for CSARDPTRTYEQYF. The chain is built from TRBV20-1 and TRBJ2-7; D is uncertain. Germline assignment: CDR1 DFQATT and CDR2 SNEGSKA (reference sequence). The CDR3 is 14 amino acids. V lost 0 bases, J lost 2 bases, and 11 bases lay in between.

CDR3 loop: CSARGDNGYTF. For the CDR3, the DNA is TGCAGTGCTAGGGGGGATAATGGCTACACCTTC. This sequence joins TRBV20-1 and TRBJ1-2; a weak D match, TRBD1 (5 bases). Germline CDR1 and CDR2: DFQATT and SNEGSKA (reference sequence). Trimming took 3 bases from V and 6 from J, leaving 8 bases between them. This CDR3 is built from 11 residues.

V is TRBV2 and J is TRBJ2-7; 7 nucleotides match TRBD1. This CDR3 spans 15 amino acids. The germline gives CDR1 SNHLY, CDR2 FYNNEI. The trim removed 4 bases at V and 1 base at J, leaving 7 bases unmatched. The CDR3: CASSVRPGQSYEQYF. The CDR3 region has the DNA TGTGCCAGCAGTGTAAGGCCGGGACAGTCCTACGAGCAGTACTTC.

This chain uses TRBV4-3 with TRBJ1-1; TRBD1 aligns across 8 bases. The CDR3 extends over 17 amino acids. From germline, CDR1 is LGHNA and CDR2 YSLEER. The V segment lost 4 bases and the J segment 1 base; nucleotides outside the gene matches: 11. CDR3 nucleotide sequence: TGCGCCAGCAGCCCGGGAAGCCCCGGGACAGGGAACACTGAAGCTTTCTTT. It translates to CASSPGSPGTGNTEAFF.

This sequence joins TRBV5-1 and TRBJ1-4; possible D gene TRBD1, 6 bases. The CDR3 extends over 14 amino acids. Germline loops: CDR1 SGHRS, CDR2 YFSETQ. Deletions cut 0 bases from V and 5 bases from J, with 8 bases between. The CDR3 sequence: CASSLGTENEKLFF. The CDR3 coding sequence is TGCGCCAGCAGCTTGGGGACAGAGAATGAAAAACTGTTTTTT.

This clonotype has a handful of counts. V usage is TRBV28 and J usage is TRBJ1-5; 12 bases fit TRBD1. With 5 bases clipped from V and 7 bases from J, the junction kept 3 bases outside the gene matches. Germline-derived CDR1 and CDR2 are MDHEN and SYDVKM. The CDR3 contains 14 residues. The CDR3 nucleotides are TGTGCCAGCAGTATGGGGACAGGGGGCCAGCCCCAGCATTTT. It yields the protein CASSMGTGGQPQHF.

The chain recombines TRBV27 with TRBJ2-3, with D tentatively TRBD2 (6 bases). The V gene lost 5 bases and the J gene lost 3 bases, with 18 bases spanning the gap. CDR3 length: 16 amino acids. CDR1 is MNHEY, CDR2 SMNVEV, per germline (reference sequence). This CDR3 is CASSQWLADSTDTQYF. In nucleotides, the CDR3 is TGTGCCAGCAGTCAATGGTTAGCGGATTCGACAGATACGCAGTATTTT.

This clonotype was seen a handful of times. The chain is built from TRBV6-2 or TRBV6-3 and TRBJ1-5; D is unresolved. This CDR3 comprises 12 residues. V lost 5 bases and J 7 bases, leaving 9 bases between the germline ends. The germline V gene encodes CDR1 MNHEY and CDR2 SVGEGT. CDR3 sequence: CASSAERQPQHF. DNA of the CDR3: TGTGCCAGCAGTGCGGAGCGGCAGCCCCAGCATTTT.

The V gene is TRBV20-1, the J gene TRBJ2-7; 7 bases line up with TRBD2. The better agreement between TRBJ2-5 and the DNA end casts doubt on the J call. In germline, CDR1 is DFQATT, CDR2 SNEGSKA (reference sequence). The CDR3 has 11 amino acids. CDR3 sequence (DNA): TGCAGTGGGGTAGCGGGAGAGACCCAGTACTTC. Amino acids: CSGVAGETQYF.

This clonotype was observed a few times. This chain joins TRBV6-2 or TRBV6-3 and TRBJ2-5; 7 positions agree with TRBD1. The length of the CDR3 is 17 residues. Per the germline V gene, CDR1 is MNHEY and CDR2 is SVGEGT. V was pared by 6 bases and J by 2 bases, with 15 bases of the junction left unmatched. CDR3 amino acids: CASSPPATGRAQETQYF. The DNA for the CDR3 is TGTGCCAGCAGCCCACCCGCGACAGGGCGAGCTCAAGAGACCCAGTACTTC.